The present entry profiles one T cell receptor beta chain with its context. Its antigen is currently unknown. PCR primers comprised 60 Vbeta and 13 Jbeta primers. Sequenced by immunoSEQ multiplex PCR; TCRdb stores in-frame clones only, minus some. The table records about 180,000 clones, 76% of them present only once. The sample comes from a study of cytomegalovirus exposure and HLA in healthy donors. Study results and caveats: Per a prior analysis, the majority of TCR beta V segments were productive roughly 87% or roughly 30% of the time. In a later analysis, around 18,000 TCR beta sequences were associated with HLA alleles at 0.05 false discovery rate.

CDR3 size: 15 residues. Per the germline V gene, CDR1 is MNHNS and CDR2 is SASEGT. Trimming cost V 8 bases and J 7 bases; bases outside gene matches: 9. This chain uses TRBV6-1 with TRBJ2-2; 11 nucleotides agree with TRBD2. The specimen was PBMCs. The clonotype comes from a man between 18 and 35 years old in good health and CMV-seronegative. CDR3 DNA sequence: TGTGCCAGCCCTTCCCTAGCGGGGGGCCACGGGGAGCTGTTTTTT. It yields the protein CASPSLAGGHGELFF.